This paragraph covers one T cell receptor (beta chain) sequence. CDR3 length: 13 amino acids. Per germline, CDR1 SGHRS and CDR2 YFSETQ. Trimming took 5 bases from V and 7 from J, leaving 10 bases between them. The sample originates from a study of blood T cell repertoires in COVID-19. The overall study: Italy, Spain and the United States were the sources of the convalescent and acute COVID-19 samples. Sample material is recorded as cDNA or gDNA derived from T cells, B-cell-depleted T cells, or PBMCs.

Original analysis: Reference gene primer amplification gave nucleated cell count estimates. Repertoires were generated with immunoSEQ multiplex PCR, while TCRdb's copy carries only in-frame clones and drops some. The V and J calls and clone size come from that table; D and trimming were worked out from the DNA. The sample includes approximately 100,000 clones, over 75% of them seen just once. The clonotype originates from a human donor in a cohort sampled during active or convalescent COVID-19. The rearrangement uses TRBV5-1 and TRBJ1-6; D not resolved. The sequenced sample was peripheral blood. The CDR3 region is CASSPTENSPLHF. In nucleotides, the CDR3 is TGCGCCAGCAGTCCTACCGAAAATTCACCCCTCCACTTT.